The TCR beta chain described here comes from a study of shared clonotypes between healthy human individuals. Study-wide context: The study drew on a couple of women and a few men aged 18 to 49 as donors.

CDR3 size: 13 residues. The germline V gene encodes CDR1 SGHVS and CDR2 FQNEAQ. V was shortened by 0 bases and J by 3 bases, with 6 bases between the two germline ends. DNA at about 200 ng, about 30,000 T cell genomes, went into sorted-subset replicate PCRs. Sequencing was performed with immunoSEQ multiplex PCR; in TCRdb, only in-frame clones are kept and a portion is missing. The sample contains approximately 110,000 clones, about 67% of which appear only once. The source is a woman between 25 and 40 years old in good health. The chain joins TRBV7-8 to TRBJ2-7, with D unresolved. The sample comprised memory CD8+ T cells sorted from blood. Documented subset: CD45RO+ cells pooled with CCR7-negative TemRA cells. CDR3 bases: TGTGCCAGCAGCTTAGCGTCCAGCTACGAGCAGTACTTC. It encodes CASSLASSYEQYF.